Detailed here is one TCR beta chain. These data originate in a study of blood T cell repertoires in COVID-19. Looking at the study overall: COVID-19 samples, acute and convalescent, were from the United States, Italy and Spain. From T cells, B-cell-depleted T cells, or PBMCs came the material, which was cDNA or gDNA.

J gave up 5 bases and V 4 bases, and 8 bases lay outside the gene matches. The CDR3 runs 15 residues. Germline V gene data show CDR1 as LGHDT and CDR2 as YNNKEL (reference sequence). Authors' methods: Researchers report that nucleated cell counts were estimated from reference gene primer amplification. The repertoire was sequenced with immunoSEQ multiplex PCR; TCRdb's copy has only in-frame clones and lacks some. V, J and clone size derive from that table, while D and trimming were established from the DNA sequence. The profile shows 110,000 or so clones, more than 70% of them singletons. The source is a man between 60 and 75 years old with acute or convalescent COVID-19. The V gene is TRBV3-1 (or the pseudogene TRBV3-2), the J gene TRBJ2-3; 8 nucleotides agree with TRBD2. The sample consisted of peripheral blood. The CDR3 bases are TGTGCCAGCAGCCTCACTAGCGGATCCGTAGATACGCAGTATTTT. This sequence encodes CASSLTSGSVDTQYF.